Sequencing of this T cell receptor (beta chain) was carried out in a study of glioma-infiltrating T cells after dendritic cell vaccination. Study-wide findings and caveats: Complete blood and tumor specimen sets were limited to few patients. Longer survival after dendritic cell vaccination followed higher pretreatment TIL content.

Repertoires were generated with immunoSEQ multiplex PCR, while TCRdb's copy carries only in-frame clones and drops some. The data show 93,000 or so clones, 80% to 90% seen once. Points on this clone: Antigen specificity is unknown.

The V and J ends lost 8 bases and 2 bases, in that order; junction bases with no gene match: 10. This CDR3 has 18 amino acids. Germline V gene data show CDR1 as LNHDA and CDR2 as SQIVND (reference sequence). The material was blood, obtained before dendritic cell vaccination. This clonotype was obtained from a human donor with glioblastoma. The chain employs TRBV19 and TRBJ2-3; 16 positions agree with TRBD2. The CDR3: CASEPGTSGGGITDTQYF. The DNA for the CDR3 is TGTGCCAGTGAACCCGGGACTAGCGGGGGGGGAATCACAGATACGCAGTATTTT.